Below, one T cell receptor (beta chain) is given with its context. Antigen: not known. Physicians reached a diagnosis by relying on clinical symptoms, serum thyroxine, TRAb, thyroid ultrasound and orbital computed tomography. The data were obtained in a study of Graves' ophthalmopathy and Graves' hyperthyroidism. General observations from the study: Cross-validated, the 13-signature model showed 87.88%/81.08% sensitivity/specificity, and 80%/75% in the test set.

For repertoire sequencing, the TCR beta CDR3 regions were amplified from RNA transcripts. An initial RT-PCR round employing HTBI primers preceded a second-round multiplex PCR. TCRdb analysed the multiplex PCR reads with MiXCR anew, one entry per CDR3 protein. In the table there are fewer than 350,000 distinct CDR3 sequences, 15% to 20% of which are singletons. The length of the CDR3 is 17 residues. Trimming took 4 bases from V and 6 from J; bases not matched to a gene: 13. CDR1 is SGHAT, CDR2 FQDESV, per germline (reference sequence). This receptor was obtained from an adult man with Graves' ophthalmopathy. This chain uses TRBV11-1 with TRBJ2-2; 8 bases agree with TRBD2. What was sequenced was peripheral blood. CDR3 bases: TGTGCCAGCAGCTCAGGGATGGCCGGGAGGGTCCCCGGGGAGCTGTTTTTT. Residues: CASSSGMAGRVPGELFF.